The TCR beta chain described here comes from a study of blood T cell repertoires in COVID-19. Repertoires were generated with immunoSEQ multiplex PCR, while TCRdb's copy carries only in-frame clones and drops some. The sample lists under 250,000 clones, roughly 80% occurring once. V was trimmed by 1 base and J by 9 bases, leaving 7 bases between them. Germline V gene sequence: CDR1 LGHDT, CDR2 YNNKEL (reference sequence). The CDR3 extends over 12 amino acids. The V call is TRBV3-1 (or the pseudogene TRBV3-2), the J call TRBJ2-1; no clear D gene. Specimen: peripheral blood. The origin of this receptor is a man aged 45-65 years with active or convalescent COVID-19. CDR3 in DNA: TGTGCCAGCAGCCAAGTAGCACGTGAGCAGTTCTTC. Protein product: CASSQVAREQFF.